Below, 13 T cell receptor beta chains from the same sample are listed, as sequenced in a study of blood T cells in healthy people across ages. A sample-barcoded 5' primer and a J-beta primer mix were used in a second PCR of roughly 7 to 12 cycles. TCRdb re-called the 5' RACE reads through MiXCR, storing one row per CDR3 protein. The sample carries 780,000 or so distinct CDR3 sequences, around 50% recorded once. The sample taken for sequencing was blood. These receptors all come from a man aged 35 to 55 in good health.

This clonotype was observed a few times. The rearrangement joins TRBV14 to TRBJ2-4; no firm D call. There are 12 residues in the CDR3. CDR1 and CDR2 from the germline V gene are SGHDN and FVKESK. The V end was cut by 4 bases, the J end by 12 bases, with 13 bases between. DNA of the CDR3: TGTGCCAGCAGCCGGACGGTGGGTCCTCAGTACTTC. Its protein product is CASSRTVGPQYF.

The chain couples TRBV5-5 to TRBJ2-5; 9 bases are shared with TRBD1. Germline-derived CDR1 and CDR2 are SGHKS and YYEKEE (reference sequence). The CDR3 covers 16 residues. Germline trimming cut 0 bases from V and 2 bases from J; bases unmatched to any gene: 5. The chain's CDR3 is CASSLGRGQGQETQYF. The CDR3 nucleotides read TGTGCCAGCAGCTTGGGGCGGGGACAGGGACAAGAGACCCAGTACTTC.

V usage is TRBV3-1 and J usage is TRBJ2-3; 7 bases match TRBD1. The J segment lost 1 base and the V segment lost 4 bases, leaving 8 bases of the junction unmatched. The germline gives CDR1 LGHDT, CDR2 YNNKEL (reference sequence). The CDR3 is made up of 16 amino acids. This CDR3 is CASSLRRQGGTDTQYF. The CDR3 DNA reads as TGTGCCAGCAGCCTACGACGACAGGGCGGCACAGATACGCAGTATTTT.

This clonotype was counted ten times or more. The chain's CDR3 is CASSLGTSSYEQYF. The CDR3 nucleotides read TGCGCCAGCAGCCTCGGGACAAGCTCCTACGAGCAGTACTTC. J is TRBJ2-7 and V is TRBV4-1, with a tentative D call TRBD1 (6 bases). V was clipped by 4 bases and J by 0 bases, with 10 bases between them. The germline CDR1 and CDR2 sequences are MGHRA and YSYEKL. The CDR3 contains 14 residues.

Details on this clonotype: A read error may produce the germline difference seen at one junction end. This sequence joins TRBV12-3 or TRBV12-4 and TRBJ2-3; D is possibly TRBD2 (6 bases). This CDR3 is built from 15 residues. The CDR3: CASNLSGVRTDTQYF. The CDR3 coding sequence is TGTGCCAGCAACCTTAGCGGAGTTAGAACAGATACGCAATATTTT.

This rearrangement joins TRBV10-3 to TRBJ2-1, with a tentative D call TRBD2 (5 bases). Germline CDR1 is ENHRY and CDR2 is SYGVKD. This CDR3 has 15 residues. V was trimmed by 3 bases and J by 0 bases, leaving 9 bases between them. In nucleotides, the CDR3 is TGTGCCATCAGTGACTCGACTAACTCCTACAATGAGCAGTTCTTC. Translating gives CAISDSTNSYNEQFF.

The CDR3 loop reads CASSLSPAGGYEQYF. CDR3 coding DNA: TGTGCCAGCAGTTTATCTCCGGCGGGGGGCTACGAGCAGTACTTC. This chain joins TRBV27 and TRBJ2-4; 8 bases fit TRBD2. Gene TRBJ2-7 matches the end of the DNA better, so the J call may be wrong. The germline gives CDR1 MNHEY, CDR2 SMNVEV (reference sequence). The CDR3 is made up of 15 amino acids.

The V call is TRBV29-1, the J call TRBJ2-7; D remains unclear. The CDR3 covers 17 residues. V was pared by 7 bases and J by 1 base, with 26 bases between. Germline loops: CDR1 SQVTM, CDR2 ANQGSEA. The CDR3, as DNA: TGCAGCGCCCCACTCTTAAGAGCCAAGTACCCATCCTACGAGCAGTACTTC. This gives the protein CSAPLLRAKYPSYEQYF.

V usage is TRBV27 and J usage is TRBJ2-7; TRBD2 matches at 8 bases. Germline V gives CDR1 MNHEY, CDR2 SMNVEV (reference sequence). J lost 3 bases, V lost 3 bases, and 1 base had no gene match. CDR3 length: 13 amino acids. The CDR3 spells CASSFLAGYEQYF. The CDR3 DNA follows: TGTGCCAGCAGTTTTCTAGCGGGCTACGAGCAGTACTTC.

The chain has TRBV9 and TRBJ2-1, with 7 bases that match TRBD2. V lost 3 bases to trimming and J lost 9 bases; unmatched junction nucleotides: 15. The germline V gene encodes CDR1 SGDLS and CDR2 YYNGEE. The CDR3 extends over 16 amino acids. CDR3 loop: CASSALHLGGVGEQFF. CDR3 DNA: TGTGCCAGCAGCGCCCTTCACCTTGGGGGGGTTGGTGAGCAGTTCTTC.

CDR3: CASSLLIRGHNSYEQYF. The CDR3, as DNA: TGTGCCAGCAGCTTATTAATCAGGGGGCATAACTCCTACGAGCAGTACTTC. The rearrangement uses TRBV7-8 and TRBJ2-4; 8 bases map to TRBD1. The J call is doubtful: the DNA matches TRBJ2-7 better. CDR1 is SGHVS and CDR2 is FQNEAQ in the germline V gene. The CDR3 extends over 17 amino acids.

This clonotype has just one count. The rearrangement links TRBV11-2 to TRBJ2-1; 14 bases fit TRBD2. CDR1 SGHAT and CDR2 FQNNGV come from the germline V gene. This CDR3 contains 22 residues. V lost 5 bases and J lost 3; bases outside the gene matches: 21. This chain's CDR3 is CASSPGNRLAGGPGAFYNEQFF. The CDR3 coding sequence is TGTGCCAGCAGCCCCGGGAATAGACTAGCGGGAGGGCCGGGCGCTTTCTACAATGAGCAGTTCTTC.

The rearrangement joins TRBV19 to TRBJ2-4, with D possibly matching TRBD1 (5 bases). With the DNA end fitting TRBJ2-7 better, the J assignment may be wrong. In germline, CDR1 is LNHDA, CDR2 SQIVND (reference sequence). The CDR3 length is 13 residues. The CDR3: CASSIWQGYEQYF. As DNA, the CDR3 is TGTGCCAGTAGTATATGGCAGGGCTACGAGCAGTACTTC.